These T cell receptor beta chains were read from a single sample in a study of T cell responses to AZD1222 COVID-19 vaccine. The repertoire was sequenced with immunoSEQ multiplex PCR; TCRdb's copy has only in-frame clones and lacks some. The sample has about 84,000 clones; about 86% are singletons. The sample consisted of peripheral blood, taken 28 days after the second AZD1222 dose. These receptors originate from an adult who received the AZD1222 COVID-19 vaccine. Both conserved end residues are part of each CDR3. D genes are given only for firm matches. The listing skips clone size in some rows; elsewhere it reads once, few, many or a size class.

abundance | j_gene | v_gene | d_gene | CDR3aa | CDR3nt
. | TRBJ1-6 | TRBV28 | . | CASIAGSGSPLHF | TGTGCCAGCATCGCAGGGTCGGGTTCACCCCTCCACTTT
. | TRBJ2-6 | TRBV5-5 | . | CASSLFAPSGANVLTF | TGTGCCAGCAGCTTGTTTGCTCCCTCTGGGGCCAACGTCCTGACTTTC
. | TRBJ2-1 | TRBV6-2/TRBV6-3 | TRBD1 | CASSYYDRAFYNEQFF | TGTGCCAGCAGTTACTATGACAGGGCCTTCTATAATGAGCAGTTCTTC
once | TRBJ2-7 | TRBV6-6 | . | CATAAIHEQYF | TGTGCCACCGCAGCGATCCACGAGCAGTACTTC
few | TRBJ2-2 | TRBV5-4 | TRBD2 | CASSLGAGGNTGELFF | TGTGCCAGCAGCTTGGGAGCGGGGGGGAACACCGGGGAGCTGTTTTTT
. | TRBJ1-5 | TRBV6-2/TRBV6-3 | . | CASSYTVGQPQHF | TGTGCCAGCAGTTACACGGTCGGACAGCCCCAGCATTTT
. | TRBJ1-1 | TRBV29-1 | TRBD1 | CSAGSGGTEAFF | TGCAGCGCCGGCTCAGGGGGCACTGAAGCTTTCTTT
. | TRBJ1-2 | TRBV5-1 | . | CASSLNAGNNYGYTF | TGCGCCAGCAGCTTGAATGCGGGAAATAACTATGGCTACACCTTC
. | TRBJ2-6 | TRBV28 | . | CASKVMQSGANVLTF | TGTGCCAGCAAAGTGATGCAGTCTGGGGCCAACGTCCTGACTTTC
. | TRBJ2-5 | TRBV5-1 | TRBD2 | CASSFTGGETQYF | TGCGCCAGCAGCTTCACGGGAGGGGAGACCCAGTACTTC
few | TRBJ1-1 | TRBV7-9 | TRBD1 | CAATGGNTEAFF | TGTGCTGCGACAGGGGGAAACACTGAAGCTTTCTTT
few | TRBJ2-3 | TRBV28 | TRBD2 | CASSFPGSGGVTDTQYF | TGTGCCAGCAGTTTCCCCGGTAGCGGGGGGGTCACAGATACGCAGTATTTT
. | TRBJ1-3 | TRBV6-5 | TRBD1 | CASSYSTRTGGNTIYF | TGTGCCAGCAGTTACTCTACTCGGACAGGGGGAAACACCATATATTTT
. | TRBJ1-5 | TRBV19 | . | CASSIATVNQPQHF | TGTGCCAGTAGTATAGCGACGGTCAATCAGCCCCAGCATTTT
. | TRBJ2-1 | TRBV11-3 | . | CASSPQSWGTVNEQFF | TGTGCCAGCAGCCCCCAATCGTGGGGTACAGTCAATGAGCAGTTCTTC
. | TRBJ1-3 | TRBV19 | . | CASNSATHSGNTIYF | TGTGCCAGTAATAGTGCGACACACTCTGGAAACACCATATATTTT
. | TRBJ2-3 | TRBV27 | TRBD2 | CASSLSRLAGEDTQYF | TGTGCCAGCAGTTTATCGAGACTAGCGGGAGAAGATACGCAGTATTTT
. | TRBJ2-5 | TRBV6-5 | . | CASSYLWGETQYF | TGTGCCAGCAGTTACTTGTGGGGAGAGACCCAGTACTTC